These 7 T cell receptor beta chains came from one sample sequenced in a study of vaccination effects on CD4 cells after COVID-19. Libraries were prepared by immunoSEQ multiplex PCR; TCRdb keeps only in-frame clonotypes and omits some of them. The sample consists of about 38,000 clones, about two thirds of them appearing once. Prior to sequencing, the ViraFEST assay stimulated PBMC with viral peptide pools, which expanded the antigen-specific CD4+ T cells. The authors isolated CD4+ T cells after about eleven days of culture. No vaccinee had earlier SARS-CoV-2 infection, and nucleocapsid antibodies were negative. The antigens of these receptors remain unknown. The sample in question was CD4+ T cells from PBMCs cultured with SARS-CoV-2 spike peptides, obtained before COVID-19 vaccination. These receptors originate from a human donor who received a COVID-19 vaccine.

CDR3 sequence reads: CASSEMSGGTGELFF. As DNA, the CDR3 is TGTGCCAGCAGTGAAATGTCAGGGGGCACCGGGGAGCTGTTTTTT. V and J are TRBV6-1 and TRBJ2-2, with 7 positions matching TRBD1. Trimming cost V 2 bases and J 4 bases; bases outside gene matches: 4. The CDR3 has 15 residues. Germline-derived CDR1 and CDR2 are MNHNS and SASEGT.

The V call is TRBV9, the J call TRBJ2-3, with D possibly being TRBD2 (6 bases). This CDR3 contains 16 residues. V was cut by 0 bases and J by 0 bases, with 11 bases left in between. Looked up from germline, CDR1 is SGDLS and CDR2 is YYNGEE. The CDR3 region is CASSVGVGTSTDTQYF. The CDR3 region has the DNA TGTGCCAGCAGCGTAGGGGTGGGGACTAGCACAGATACGCAGTATTTT.

The chain employs TRBV6-5 and TRBJ1-5; D not resolved. CDR3 length: 14 residues. V was clipped by 6 bases and J by 8 bases, with 17 bases between them. The germline V gene has CDR1 MNHEY and CDR2 SVGAGI. CDR3 DNA sequence: TGTGCCAGCAGCCCCGGCCTATCTGCGGAGCCCCAGCATTTT. Its translation: CASSPGLSAEPQHF.

This clone was seen once. This sequence joins TRBV5-8 and TRBJ2-5; D not resolved. This CDR3 spans 13 amino acids. Germline values: CDR1 SGHTS, CDR2 YDEGEE. Between the trimmed V and J ends, which lost 1 base and 7 bases, there was a span of 11 bases. The CDR3: CASSLSGSGTQYF. CDR3 bases: TGTGCCAGCAGCTTGTCTGGGTCGGGGACCCAGTACTTC.

CDR3 coding DNA: TGTGCCAGCAGCTTAGGATCTGGGCGGGGAGATACGCAGTATTTT. Protein sequence: CASSLGSGRGDTQYF. The chain recombines TRBV13 with TRBJ2-3; D may be TRBD2 (6 bases). V was trimmed by 0 bases and J by 5 bases, leaving 12 bases between them. The V gene's germline CDR1 is PRHDT and CDR2 FYEKMQ (reference sequence). CDR3 length: 15 residues.

The V gene is TRBV6-1, the J gene TRBJ1-1; D unclear. The CDR3 is 16 amino acids. Germline CDR1 reads MNHNS; CDR2 reads SASEGT. V gave up 2 bases and J gave up 1 base, with 14 bases separating them. The chain's CDR3 is CASSESVGVGNTEAFF. The CDR3 DNA sequence: TGTGCCAGCAGTGAATCTGTCGGGGTAGGGAACACTGAAGCTTTCTTT.

The rearrangement joins TRBV3-1 (or the pseudogene TRBV3-2) to TRBJ2-7, with D tentatively TRBD2 (6 bases). CDR3 size: 14 residues. Germline V gene sequence: CDR1 LGHDT, CDR2 YNNKEL (reference sequence). With 8 bases removed from V and 0 bases from J, the gap between germline ends came to 14 bases. Here the CDR3 reads CASALGGSSYEQYF. In DNA, the CDR3 is TGTGCCAGCGCCCTTGGGGGGAGCTCCTACGAGCAGTACTTC.